This TCR beta chain was obtained from a study of blood T cell repertoires in COVID-19. Study-level information: Sources were T cells, B-cell-depleted T cells, or PBMCs; the material itself was cDNA or gDNA.

This table comes from immunoSEQ multiplex PCR, and its TCRdb copy is limited to in-frame clones, with some not included. The table shows some 300,000 clones, with about 89% occurring only once. Researchers sorted participants into cohorts using their self-reported clinical history. In Cohort 3, a recovered donor had either two negative PCRs, clearance, or symptom resolution. The source of this sequence is a woman aged 40 to 49 who had recovered from COVID-19. Sequenced: PBMCs or T cells enriched from blood (not recorded which).

The CDR3 sequence: CASSRYGGSVNEQFF. In DNA form, the CDR3 reads TGTGCCAGCTCGAGGTACGGCGGGAGCGTGAATGAGCAGTTCTTC. This chain connects TRBV6-5 to TRBJ2-1; 7 bases line up with TRBD2. The junction had 14 bases not matched to a gene; V was cut back by 8 bases and J by 7 bases. CDR3 length: 15 residues. Germline values: CDR1 MNHEY, CDR2 SVGAGI.